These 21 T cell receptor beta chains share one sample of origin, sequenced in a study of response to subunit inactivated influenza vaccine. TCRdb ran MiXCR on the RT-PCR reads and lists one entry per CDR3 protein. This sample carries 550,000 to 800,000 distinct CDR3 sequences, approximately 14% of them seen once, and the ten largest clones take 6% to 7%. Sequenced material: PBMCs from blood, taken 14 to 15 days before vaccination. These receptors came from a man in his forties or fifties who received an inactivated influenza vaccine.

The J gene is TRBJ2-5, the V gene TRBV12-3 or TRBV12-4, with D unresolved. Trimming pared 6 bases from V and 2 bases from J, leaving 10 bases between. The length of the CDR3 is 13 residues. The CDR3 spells CASRVAAQETQYF. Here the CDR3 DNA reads TGTGCCAGCAGGGTGGCGGCACAAGAGACCCAGTACTTC.

As DNA, the CDR3 is TGTGCCAGCAGCTCATACTTTATGGACTCACCCCTCCACTTT. Its protein product is CASSSYFMDSPLHF. V is TRBV7-2 and J is TRBJ1-6; D unresolved. V lost 4 bases and J 10 bases, leaving 14 bases between the germline ends. The CDR3 extends over 14 amino acids. The germline V gene has CDR1 SGHTA and CDR2 FQGNSA.

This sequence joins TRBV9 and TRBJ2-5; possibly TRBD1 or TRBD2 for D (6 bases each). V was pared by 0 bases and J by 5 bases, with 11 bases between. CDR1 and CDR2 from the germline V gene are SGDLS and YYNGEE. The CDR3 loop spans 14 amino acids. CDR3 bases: TGTGCCAGCAGCGTAGCCGGGGGCTCGGAGACCCAGTACTTC. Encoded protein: CASSVAGGSETQYF.

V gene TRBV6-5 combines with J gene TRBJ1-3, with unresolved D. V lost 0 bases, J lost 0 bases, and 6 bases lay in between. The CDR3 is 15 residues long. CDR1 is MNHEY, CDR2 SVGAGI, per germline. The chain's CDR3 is CASSYSRPSGNTIYF. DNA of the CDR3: TGTGCCAGCAGTTACTCAAGACCCTCTGGAAACACCATATATTTT.

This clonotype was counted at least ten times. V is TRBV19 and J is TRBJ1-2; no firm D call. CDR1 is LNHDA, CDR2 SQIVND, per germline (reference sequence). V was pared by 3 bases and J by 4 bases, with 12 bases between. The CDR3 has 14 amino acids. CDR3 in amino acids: CASSMGNAVYGYTF. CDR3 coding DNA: TGTGCCAGTAGTATGGGGAACGCTGTCTATGGCTACACCTTC.

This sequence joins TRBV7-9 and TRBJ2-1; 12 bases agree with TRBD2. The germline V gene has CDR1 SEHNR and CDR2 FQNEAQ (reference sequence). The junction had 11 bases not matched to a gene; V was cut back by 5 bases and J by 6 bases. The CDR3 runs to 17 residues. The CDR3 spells CASSPGLAGPSGNEQFF. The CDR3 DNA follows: TGTGCCAGCAGCCCGGGACTAGCGGGTCCCAGTGGCAATGAGCAGTTCTTC.

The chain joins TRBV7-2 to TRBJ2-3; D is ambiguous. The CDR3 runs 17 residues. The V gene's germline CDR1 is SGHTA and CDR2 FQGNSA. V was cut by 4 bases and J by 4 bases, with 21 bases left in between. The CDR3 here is CASSSVPWVVGSDTQYF. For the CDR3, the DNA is TGTGCCAGCAGCTCCGTCCCCTGGGTTGTGGGGTCAGATACGCAGTATTTT.

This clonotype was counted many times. CDR3 sequence reads: CASSQDHGLAGFLSSYNEQFF. The CDR3 DNA reads as TGTGCCAGCAGCCAAGACCATGGACTAGCGGGATTTCTGAGCTCCTACAATGAGCAGTTCTTC. V usage is TRBV14 and J usage is TRBJ2-1; 12 positions agree with TRBD2. The CDR3 runs to 21 residues. V was pared by 0 bases and J by 0 bases, with 12 bases of the junction left unmatched. Germline V CDR1 and CDR2: SGHDN, FVKESK.

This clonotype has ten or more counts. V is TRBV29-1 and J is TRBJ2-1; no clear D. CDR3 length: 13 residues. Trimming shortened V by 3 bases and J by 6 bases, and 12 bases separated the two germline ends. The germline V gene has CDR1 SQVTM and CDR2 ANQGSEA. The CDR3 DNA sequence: TGCAGCGTTGACAGGTCTATCGGCAATGAGCAGTTCTTC. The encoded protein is CSVDRSIGNEQFF.

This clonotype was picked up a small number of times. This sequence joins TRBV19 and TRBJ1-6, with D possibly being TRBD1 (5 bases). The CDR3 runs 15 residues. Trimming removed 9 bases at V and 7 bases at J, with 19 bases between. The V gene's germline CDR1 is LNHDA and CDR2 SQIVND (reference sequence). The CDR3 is CASNFRDRLNSPLHF. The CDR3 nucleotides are TGTGCCAGCAATTTCCGGGACCGACTAAATTCACCCCTCCACTTT.

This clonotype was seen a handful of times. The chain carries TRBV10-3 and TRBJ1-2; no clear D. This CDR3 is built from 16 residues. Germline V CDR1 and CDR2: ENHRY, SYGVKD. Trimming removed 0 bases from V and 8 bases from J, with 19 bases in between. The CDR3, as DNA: TGTGCCATCAGTGAGTCAGTCGGGGTTTCCCAAGGCGGCTACACCTTC. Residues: CAISESVGVSQGGYTF.

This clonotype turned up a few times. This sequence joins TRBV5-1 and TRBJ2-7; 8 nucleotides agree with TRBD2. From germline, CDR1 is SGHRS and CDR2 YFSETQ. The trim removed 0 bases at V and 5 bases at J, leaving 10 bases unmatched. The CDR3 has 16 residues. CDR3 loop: CASSLGGSSGFNEQYF. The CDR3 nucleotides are TGCGCCAGCAGCTTGGGAGGGTCTAGCGGGTTCAACGAGCAGTACTTC.

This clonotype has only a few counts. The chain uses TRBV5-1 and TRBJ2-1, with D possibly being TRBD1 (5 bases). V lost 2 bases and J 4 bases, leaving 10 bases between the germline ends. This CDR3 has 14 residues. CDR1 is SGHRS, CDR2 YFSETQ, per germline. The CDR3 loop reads CASSFDRTYNEQFF. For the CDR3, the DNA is TGCGCCAGCAGCTTTGACAGAACGTACAATGAGCAGTTCTTC.

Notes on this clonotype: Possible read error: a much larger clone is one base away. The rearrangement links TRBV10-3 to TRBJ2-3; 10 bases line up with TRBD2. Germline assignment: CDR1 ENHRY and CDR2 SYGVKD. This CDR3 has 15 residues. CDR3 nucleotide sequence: TGTGCCATCAGTGTAAAGGCTAGCGGGGGTGCAACGCATTATTTT. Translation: CAISVKASGGATHYF.

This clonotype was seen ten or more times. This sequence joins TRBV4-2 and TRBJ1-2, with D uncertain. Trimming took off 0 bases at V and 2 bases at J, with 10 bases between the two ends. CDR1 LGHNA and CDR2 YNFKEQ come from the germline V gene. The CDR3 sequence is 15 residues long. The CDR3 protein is CASSQDLTENYGYTF. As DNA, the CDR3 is TGTGCCAGCAGCCAAGATCTGACGGAAAACTATGGCTACACCTTC.

The CDR3 here is CSAREGWLAGLRNEQFF. The CDR3 DNA is TGCAGTGCTAGAGAGGGGTGGCTAGCGGGGCTCCGGAATGAGCAGTTCTTC. The J gene is TRBJ2-1, the V gene TRBV20-1; 9 bases are shared with TRBD2. V gave up 0 bases and J gave up 7 bases; unmatched junction bases: 13. The germline CDR1 and CDR2 sequences are DFQATT and SNEGSKA (reference sequence). The CDR3 is 17 amino acids.

The CDR3 DNA is TGTGCCAGCAGCGGACCGGGGCTGGGGTGGAACACTGAAGCTTTCTTT. Translated: CASSGPGLGWNTEAFF. The V call is TRBV21-1, the J call TRBJ1-1; the D call TRBD1 from the table was never checked on the DNA. TRBV21-1 is shown as a pseudogene. The CDR3 loop spans 16 amino acids.

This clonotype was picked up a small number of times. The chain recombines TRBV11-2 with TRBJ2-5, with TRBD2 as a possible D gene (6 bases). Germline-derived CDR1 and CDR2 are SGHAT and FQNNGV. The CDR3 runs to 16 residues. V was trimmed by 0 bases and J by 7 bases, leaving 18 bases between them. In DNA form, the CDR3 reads TGTGCCAGCAGCTTAGATCTGGCGGGAATGAAAGGGACCCAGTACTTC. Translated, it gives CASSLDLAGMKGTQYF.

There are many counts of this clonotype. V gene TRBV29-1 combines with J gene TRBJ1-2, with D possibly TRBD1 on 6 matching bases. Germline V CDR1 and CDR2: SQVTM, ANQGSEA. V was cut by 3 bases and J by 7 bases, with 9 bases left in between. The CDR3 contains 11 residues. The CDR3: CSVDRGGGYTF. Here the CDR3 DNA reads TGCAGCGTTGACAGGGGCGGTGGCTACACCTTC.

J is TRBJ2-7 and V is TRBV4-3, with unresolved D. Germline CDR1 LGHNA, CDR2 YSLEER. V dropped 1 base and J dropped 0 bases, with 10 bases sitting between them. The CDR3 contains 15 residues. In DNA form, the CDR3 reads TGCGCCAGCAGCCAAGCTCTGGCAGTCTCCTACGAGCAGTACTTC. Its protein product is CASSQALAVSYEQYF.

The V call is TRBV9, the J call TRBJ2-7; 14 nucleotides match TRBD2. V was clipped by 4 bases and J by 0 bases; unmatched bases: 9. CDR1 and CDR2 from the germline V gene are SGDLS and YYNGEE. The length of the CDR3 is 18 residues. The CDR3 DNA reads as TGTGCCAGCAGCACCGGGACTAGCGGGAGTACCAGCTCCTACGAGCAGTACTTC. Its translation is CASSTGTSGSTSSYEQYF.